The entry that follows covers one TCR beta chain sequence. These data belong to a study of shared T cell receptors in the human thymus. The germline gives CDR1 ENHRY, CDR2 SYGVKD. V was clipped by 3 bases and J by 1 base, with 16 bases between them. CDR3 length equals 16 residues. Profiling relied on immunoSEQ multiplex PCR, and the TCRdb table lists in-frame clones only, not all of them. The sample contains under 850,000 clones, around nine tenths of which appear only once. These data also formed part of another study, on human thymus T cells. From that second work: Those donating were healthy Finnish infants in corrective surgery for congenital heart defects. Surgeons resected thymus tissue during corrective heart surgery. Thymic repertoires of unrelated individuals were reported in related research to overlap highly.

Sequencing input: thymocytes. This clonotype was obtained from a boy in the first two years of life with a congenital heart defect. This chain connects TRBV10-3 to TRBJ2-7, with D tentatively TRBD1 (5 bases). The CDR3 reads CAISESPQDTSYEQYF. CDR3 sequence (DNA): TGTGCCATCAGTGAATCGCCTCAGGACACATCCTACGAGCAGTACTTC.